The present entry profiles one TCR beta chain with its context. The junction departs from germline at one end; a sequencing error may be responsible. The germline CDR1 and CDR2 sequences are SEHNR and FQNEAQ (reference sequence). There are 14 residues in the CDR3. This sample stems from a study of blood T cells in healthy people across ages. In each sample, at least 6.5 million PBMCs were isolated. PCR was performed a second time for about 6 to 12 cycles using a sample-barcoded 5' primer and a J-beta primer mix. From the 5' RACE reads, TCRdb called clonotypes with MiXCR, one entry per CDR3 protein. The sample holds 1 million to 1.2 million distinct CDR3 sequences, under 40% seen once.

The source is a man between 18 and 29 years old in good health. The sequencing input was blood. The V and J genes are TRBV7-9 and TRBJ1-2; D uncertain. CDR3: CASSVAGYPYGYTF. As DNA, the CDR3 is TGTGCCAGCAGCGTAGCGGGATACCCCTATGGCTACACCTTC.